These 22 T cell receptor beta chains share one sample of origin, sequenced in a study of blood T cell repertoires in COVID-19 (dated by TCRdb to 2020 to 2021). Receptor amplification or capture employed the immunoSEQ multiplex PCR assay. The table was pulled from immuneACCESS by TCRdb, which kept in-frame rearrangements only. Such tables lose some clones; where checked, under half of the loss comes from unresolved V genes, and the rest has no known cause. This sample has fewer than 85,000 clones in its table, and roughly 77% of those were observed once. Under 40% of the sample comes from the top ten. Sequenced material: peripheral blood. Receptors were obtained from a woman between 65 and 79 years old with acute or convalescent COVID-19.

This clone has more than one count but fewer than ten. The chain recombines TRBV5-5 with TRBJ1-6; D gene ambiguous. The ends were cut back, 1 base at V and 7 bases at J, with 9 bases in the middle. This CDR3 has 14 amino acids. Germline V CDR1 and CDR2: SGHKS, YYEKEE (reference sequence). The CDR3 DNA reads TGTGCCAGCAGCTTGAGGGAGGGCAATTCACCCCTCCACTTT. Translation: CASSLREGNSPLHF.

The chain recombines TRBV18 with TRBJ2-5; D unclear. Trimming shortened V by 2 bases and J by 4 bases, and 5 bases separated the two germline ends. CDR1 and CDR2 (germline): KGHSH, LQKENI. The CDR3 contains 12 residues. The CDR3 protein is CASSPKAETQYF. As DNA, the CDR3 is TGTGCCAGCTCACCAAAAGCAGAGACCCAGTACTTC.

The gene calls are TRBV11-3 and TRBJ2-5; D unclear. The germline V gene encodes CDR1 SGHNT and CDR2 YENEEA. The CDR3 is 15 amino acids. V was cut by 1 base and J by 2 bases, with 11 bases left in between. CDR3 residues: CASSLGSSTQETQYF. DNA for the CDR3: TGTGCCAGCAGCTTAGGCTCTTCGACACAAGAGACCCAGTACTTC.

This sequence joins TRBV29-1 and TRBJ1-1; D gene ambiguous. Germline V gene data show CDR1 as SQVTM and CDR2 as ANQGSEA. The CDR3 totals 11 residues. V was clipped by 7 bases and J by 1 base, with 7 bases between them. The CDR3 loop is CSAARNTEAFF. The CDR3 DNA follows: TGCAGCGCAGCCCGGAACACTGAAGCTTTCTTT.

This chain joins TRBV3-1 (or the pseudogene TRBV3-2) and TRBJ2-5; TRBD1 agrees at 7 bases. Per germline, CDR1 LGHDT and CDR2 YNNKEL (reference sequence). With 4 bases clipped from V and 3 bases from J, the junction kept 5 bases outside the gene matches. This CDR3 has 14 residues. CDR3 in DNA: TGTGCCAGCAGCCGTGGGACAGCTAAAGAGACCCAGTACTTC. This sequence encodes CASSRGTAKETQYF.

This sequence joins TRBV6-5 and TRBJ1-5; weak D call: TRBD1 (6 bases). This CDR3 has 16 residues. The germline V gene encodes CDR1 MNHEY and CDR2 SVGAGI. The ends were cut back, 4 bases at V and 4 bases at J, with 17 bases in the middle. The DNA for the CDR3 is TGTGCCAGCAGTTCTGGACAGTCCCTGGGGAATCAGCCCCAGCATTTT. Translation gives CASSSGQSLGNQPQHF.

CDR3 region: CASSLRQGGGNTIYF. CDR3 DNA sequence: TGTGCCAGCAGCCTTCGACAGGGAGGAGGAAACACCATATATTTT. The chain joins TRBV11-2 to TRBJ1-3; 7 nucleotides align to TRBD1. This CDR3 is built from 15 residues. CDR1 and CDR2 (germline): SGHAT, FQNNGV. V lost 5 bases, J lost 4 bases, and 8 bases stayed unmatched.

The chain recombines TRBV7-6 with TRBJ1-6; D is unclear. V was cut by 5 bases and J by 9 bases, with 17 bases left in between. CDR3 length: 15 residues. CDR1 and CDR2 (germline): SGHVS, FNYEAQ. The CDR3 spells CASSRSGSYSSPLHF. In nucleotides, the CDR3 is TGTGCCAGCAGCCGTTCCGGGAGCTACAGTTCACCCCTCCACTTT.

The chain couples TRBV3-1 (or the pseudogene TRBV3-2) to TRBJ2-7; TRBD1 matches 9 bases. The ends lost 2 bases at V and 0 bases at J; junction bases unmatched: 5. The CDR3 covers 16 residues. The germline V gene has CDR1 LGHDT and CDR2 YNNKEL (reference sequence). DNA of the CDR3: TGTGCCAGCAGCCAACCTGGACAGGGGCACTCCTACGAGCAGTACTTC. Amino acid sequence: CASSQPGQGHSYEQYF.

This chain connects TRBV27 to TRBJ1-2; 9 nucleotides match TRBD1. Germline CDR1 and CDR2: MNHEY and SMNVEV (reference sequence). The CDR3 contains 17 residues. V lost 3 bases to trimming and J lost 7 bases; unmatched junction nucleotides: 15. CDR3 nucleotides: TGTGCCAGCAGTTTCCGATCCCCTACAGGGGGCGCAGGTGGCTACACCTTC. This translates into CASSFRSPTGGAGGYTF.

This chain joins TRBV7-2 and TRBJ1-2; possible D gene TRBD1, 6 bases. The germline V gene has CDR1 SGHTA and CDR2 FQGNSA. This CDR3 contains 15 residues. The V and J ends lost 4 bases and 3 bases respectively, with 15 bases between them. The CDR3 region is CASSYPNREDYGYTF. In nucleotides, the CDR3 is TGTGCCAGCAGCTACCCTAACAGGGAAGACTATGGCTACACCTTC.

This clone has more than one count but fewer than ten. The chain couples TRBV5-1 to TRBJ1-1, with 9 bases fitting TRBD1. The length of the CDR3 is 14 residues. Germline V gene lookup returns CDR1 SGHRS and CDR2 YFSETQ. Losses at the gene ends were 4 bases for V and 2 bases for J; bases not matched to a gene: 3. The CDR3 region is CASSQQGANTEAFF. In nucleotides, the CDR3 is TGCGCCAGCAGCCAACAGGGGGCTAACACTGAAGCTTTCTTT.

The V and J genes are TRBV11-3 and TRBJ2-5; no reliable D call. Trimming took 1 base from V and 3 from J, leaving 6 bases between them. The CDR3 runs to 13 residues. Looked up from germline, CDR1 is SGHNT and CDR2 is YENEEA. CDR3 in amino acids: CASSLGTEETQYF. The CDR3 DNA follows: TGTGCCAGCAGCTTAGGTACAGAAGAGACCCAGTACTTC.

This clone has just a few counts. The chain couples TRBV19 to TRBJ2-7; 10 bases map to TRBD2. CDR3 size: 20 residues. Trimming took 4 bases from V and 1 from J; bases not matched to a gene: 19. Germline V gene lookup returns CDR1 LNHDA and CDR2 SQIVND (reference sequence). The CDR3 region is CASSTSYRGKLAGGSYEQYF. CDR3 nucleotide sequence: TGTGCCAGTAGTACCTCATATCGGGGCAAGTTAGCGGGAGGATCCTACGAGCAGTACTTC.

This CDR3 reads CASSPLSGTNTYEQYF. CDR3 sequence (DNA): TGTGCCAGCAGCCCCTTATCCGGGACAAATACCTACGAGCAGTACTTC. V gene TRBV28 combines with J gene TRBJ2-7, with a weak D call TRBD1 (6 bases). The V gene lost 6 bases and the J gene lost 2 bases, with 20 bases spanning the gap. Germline CDR1 is MDHEN and CDR2 is SYDVKM. This CDR3 spans 16 amino acids.

V and J are TRBV30 and TRBJ1-1; the D gene is possibly TRBD1 (5 bases). The germline CDR1 and CDR2 sequences are GTSNPN and SVGIG (reference sequence). This CDR3 region has 13 residues. The germline V and J ends were trimmed by 4 bases and 5 bases, with 14 bases remaining between them. CDR3 in DNA: TGTGCCTGGACACGGCAGGGTGGGACTGAAGCTTTCTTT. This codes for CAWTRQGGTEAFF.

This rearrangement joins TRBV9 to TRBJ2-7; 10 nucleotides line up with TRBD2. The CDR3 is 14 amino acids. With V trimmed by 2 bases and J by 2 bases, 1 base remained unmatched. Germline lookup yields CDR1 SGDLS and CDR2 YYNGEE. The CDR3 sequence is CASSVTSGAYEQYF. The CDR3 bases are TGTGCCAGCAGCGTTACTAGCGGGGCCTACGAGCAGTACTTC.

This chain links TRBV2 with TRBJ1-1; 8 positions agree with TRBD1. CDR1 and CDR2 from the germline V gene are SNHLY and FYNNEI. The CDR3 length is 14 residues. The V gene end was trimmed by 4 bases and the J gene end by 1 base; junction bases not matched to a gene: 2. The CDR3 DNA reads TGTGCCAGCAGTGTCGACAGGGGGAACACTGAAGCTTTCTTT. It encodes CASSVDRGNTEAFF.

The chain is built from TRBV19 and TRBJ2-3; D is possibly TRBD2 (5 bases). V lost 7 bases to trimming and J lost 5 bases, with 10 bases between them. CDR1 LNHDA and CDR2 SQIVND come from the germline V gene (reference sequence). The CDR3 has 12 amino acids. This CDR3 is CASNGGLDTQYF. In DNA form, the CDR3 reads TGTGCCAGTAACGGCGGACTAGATACGCAGTATTTT.

This chain uses TRBV28 with TRBJ2-2; possible D gene TRBD2, 5 bases. There are 15 residues in the CDR3. Between the trimmed V and J ends, which lost 3 bases and 7 bases, there was a span of 15 bases. Germline V CDR1 and CDR2: MDHEN, SYDVKM. CDR3 DNA sequence: TGTGCCAGCAGTTTGCGCGGACTCGGTAACGGGGAGCTGTTTTTT. Protein: CASSLRGLGNGELFF.

The chain recombines TRBV9 with TRBJ1-2, with D uncertain. The CDR3 consists of 13 residues. The V end lost 0 bases, the J end lost 8 bases, and 11 bases lay between the germline ends. Germline-derived CDR1 and CDR2 are SGDLS and YYNGEE. This CDR3 reads CASSVEPGSGYTF. The CDR3 DNA reads TGTGCCAGCAGCGTAGAGCCGGGTTCGGGCTACACCTTC.

The CDR3 DNA follows: TGTGCCATCAGTGACGGGAAAAGCTCCTACAATGAGCAGTTCTTC. It codes for CAISDGKSSYNEQFF. The chain employs TRBV10-3 and TRBJ2-1, with D perhaps matching TRBD2 (5 bases). The germline CDR1 and CDR2 sequences are ENHRY and SYGVKD. Trimming cost V 3 bases and J 0 bases, with 9 bases left between them. The CDR3 consists of 15 residues.